One and the same sample provided the 22 T cell receptor beta chains below, sequenced in a study of PD-L1 blockade in urothelial cancer (TCRdb year 2017). The library was produced with the immunoSEQ multiplex PCR assay. TCRdb provides this immuneACCESS table in a form limited to in-frame rearrangements. Some clones are lacking; in checked studies, under half of them reflect an unresolved V gene, and why the rest are absent is not known. The sample yields about 83,000 clones; roughly 87% were counted once. Around 5.3% of the sample rests with the top ten. Sequenced here: PBMCs, sampled around atezolizumab (anti-PD-L1) treatment. The receptors derive from a woman aged 70 to 79 with urothelial cancer.

This clone was seen only a few times. The rearrangement joins TRBV7-9 to TRBJ2-7, with TRBD1 matching over 8 bases. CDR3 length: 13 residues. Trimming cost V 5 bases and J 3 bases; bases outside gene matches: 3. Germline-derived CDR1 and CDR2 are SEHNR and FQNEAQ (reference sequence). As DNA, the CDR3 is TGTGCCAGCAGCCAACAGGGGGACTACGAGCAGTACTTC. Residues: CASSQQGDYEQYF.

This clone appeared a single time. This chain joins TRBV10-3 and TRBJ1-1, with 7 nucleotides matching TRBD1. The germline gives CDR1 ENHRY, CDR2 SYGVKD. The CDR3 has 14 residues. V was clipped by 10 bases and J by 0 bases; unmatched bases: 8. CDR3 nucleotide sequence: TGTGCCACCAGGGAGGGGGCAATGAACACTGAAGCTTTCTTT. It yields the protein CATREGAMNTEAFF.

The rearrangement joins TRBV5-1 to TRBJ1-4, with TRBD1 identical over 11 bases. Germline V lookup: CDR1 SGHRS, CDR2 YFSETQ. V was clipped by 1 base and J by 5 bases; unmatched bases: 4. CDR3 length equals 16 residues. The DNA of the CDR3 is TGCGCCAGCAGCTTGACTGGACAGGGGGCGAATGAAAAACTGTTTTTT. Its translation: CASSLTGQGANEKLFF.

V usage is TRBV18 and J usage is TRBJ1-1, with 11 bases lining up with TRBD1. The germline CDR1 and CDR2 sequences are KGHSH and LQKENI. J gave up 5 bases and V 4 bases, and 3 bases lay outside the gene matches. The length of the CDR3 is 14 residues. The CDR3 protein is CASSLGQGATEAFF. CDR3 DNA sequence: TGTGCCAGCTCACTCGGACAGGGGGCGACTGAAGCTTTCTTT.

A few counts support this clone. The V and J genes are TRBV19 and TRBJ1-2; D gene ambiguous. V dropped 5 bases and J dropped 3 bases, with 22 bases sitting between them. The CDR3 runs to 17 residues. Germline CDR1 is LNHDA and CDR2 is SQIVND (reference sequence). Here the CDR3 reads CASSARGMRNPDYGYTF. The DNA of the CDR3 is TGTGCCAGTAGTGCCCGGGGAATGCGGAACCCCGACTATGGCTACACCTTC. The entire variable domain, with the rest obtained from reference TRBV19 and TRBJ1-2, is as follows: DGGITQSPKYLFRKEGQNVTLSCEQNLNHDAMYWYRQDPGQGLRLIYYSQIVNDFQKGDIAEGYSVSREKKESFPLTVTSAQKNPTAFYLCASSARGMRNPDYGYTFGSGTRLTVV.

The chain recombines TRBV2 with TRBJ1-5; D is uncertain. The CDR3 has 16 amino acids. Germline CDR1 reads SNHLY; CDR2 reads FYNNEI. V lost 6 bases to trimming and J lost 0 bases, with 15 bases between them. CDR3 amino acids: CASSLQRTYSNQPQHF. The CDR3 DNA is TGTGCCAGCAGCCTCCAACGAACTTATAGCAATCAGCCCCAGCATTTT.

The CDR3, as DNA: TGTGCCAGCAGCTTGGGAGTCAGGAACTATGGCTACACCTTC. It codes for CASSLGVRNYGYTF. The chain recombines TRBV5-6 with TRBJ1-2; D unclear. Germline values: CDR1 SGHDT, CDR2 YYEEEE. CDR3 size: 14 residues. V lost 0 bases and J 2 bases, leaving 8 bases between the germline ends.

The sample holds a few counts of this clone. The chain joins TRBV4-1 to TRBJ2-7; TRBD2 agrees at 8 bases. The CDR3 extends over 17 amino acids. The V gene end was trimmed by 1 base and the J gene end by 2 bases; junction bases not matched to a gene: 10. Germline CDR1 is MGHRA and CDR2 is YSYEKL. The CDR3 nucleotides are TGCGCCAGCAGCCAAGGATCCGCAGCGGGGGAGCCCTACGAGCAGTACTTC. Translating it yields CASSQGSAAGEPYEQYF.

The chain uses TRBV4-2 and TRBJ2-3; D gene uncertain. Deletions cut 0 bases from V and 6 bases from J, with 7 bases between. Germline V CDR1 and CDR2: LGHNA, YNFKEQ. The CDR3 runs 13 residues. CDR3 region: CASSQDQWDTQYF. CDR3 sequence (DNA): TGTGCCAGCAGCCAAGATCAGTGGGATACGCAGTATTTT.

The chain is built from TRBV28 and TRBJ1-4; D unclear. This CDR3 has 16 residues. Trimming removed 0 bases from V and 5 bases from J, with 13 bases in between. Germline V gene lookup returns CDR1 MDHEN and CDR2 SYDVKM. The CDR3 region is CASSLWGRRSNEKLFF. DNA of the CDR3: TGTGCCAGCAGTTTATGGGGCAGACGAAGCAATGAAAAACTGTTTTTT.

The J gene is TRBJ1-4, the V gene TRBV5-1, with 9 bases that match TRBD1. The CDR3 runs 15 residues. The V segment lost 4 bases and the J segment 8 bases; nucleotides outside the gene matches: 9. CDR1 and CDR2 from the germline V gene are SGHRS and YFSETQ. DNA of the CDR3: TGCGCCAGCAGCAAAACAGGGGGCAAGGAGGAAAAACTGTTTTTT. It translates to CASSKTGGKEEKLFF.

The chain has TRBV4-3 and TRBJ2-7, with a weak D call TRBD2 (6 bases). Germline CDR1 and CDR2: LGHNA and YSLEER. The CDR3 is made up of 16 amino acids. V lost 3 bases and J lost 0, with 15 bases in between. The CDR3 coding sequence is TGCGCCAGCAGCCAGGGGGGTATGAGGGGCTCCTACGAGCAGTACTTC. This codes for CASSQGGMRGSYEQYF.

With regard to this clone: This sample includes further DNA sequences coding for the same CDR3. The CDR3 spells CASSLGRGYEQYF. Written as DNA, the CDR3 is TGTGCCAGCAGCTTAGGCAGGGGCTACGAGCAGTACTTC. The gene calls are TRBV7-6 and TRBJ2-7; maybe TRBD1 (6 bases). CDR1 and CDR2 from the germline V gene are SGHVS and FNYEAQ. The CDR3 totals 13 residues. The germline V and J ends were trimmed by 1 base and 3 bases, with 7 bases remaining between them.

This chain links TRBV5-8 with TRBJ2-5, with D maybe TRBD2 (6 bases). The CDR3 spans 15 residues. V lost 6 bases, J lost 1 base, and 16 bases lay in between. Germline assignment: CDR1 SGHTS and CDR2 YDEGEE. CDR3 sequence: CASIPRRGIQETQYF. The DNA of the CDR3 is TGTGCCAGCATCCCTAGGCGGGGCATCCAAGAGACCCAGTACTTC.

The chain joins TRBV5-6 to TRBJ1-5; TRBD1 is a possible D gene (5 bases). Trimming shortened V by 0 bases and J by 6 bases, and 19 bases separated the two germline ends. Germline lookup yields CDR1 SGHDT and CDR2 YYEEEE. CDR3 size: 17 residues. CDR3 coding DNA: TGTGCCAGCAGCTTGGGCCAGGGATTTGGCCCGGCTCAGCCCCAGCATTTT. It codes for CASSLGQGFGPAQPQHF.

The chain is built from TRBV27 and TRBJ2-3, with 7 bases matching TRBD1. The ends lost 6 bases at V and 6 bases at J; junction bases unmatched: 12. The CDR3 has 15 residues. CDR1 and CDR2 from the germline V gene are MNHEY and SMNVEV (reference sequence). The CDR3 loop is CASRPQTGRVDTQYF. The DNA for the CDR3 is TGTGCCAGCAGACCCCAGACAGGGCGAGTGGATACGCAGTATTTT.

This chain joins TRBV5-8 and TRBJ1-2, with D possibly TRBD1 on 5 matching bases. In germline, CDR1 is SGHTS, CDR2 YDEGEE. V lost 3 bases, J lost 0 bases, and 9 bases lay in between. The CDR3 has 14 residues. In DNA form, the CDR3 reads TGTGCCAGCAGCTCGGCGACAGCTAACTATGGCTACACCTTC. The encoded protein is CASSSATANYGYTF. Supplemented by reference TRBV5-8 and TRBJ1-2, the full variable domain reads EAGVTQSPTHLIKTRGQQATLRCSPISGHTSVYWYQQALGLGLQFLLWYDEGEERNRGNFPPRFSGRQFPNYSSELNVNALELEDSALYLCASSSATANYGYTFGSGTRLTVV.

The chain is built from TRBV28 and TRBJ1-2, with TRBD1 as a possible D gene (6 bases). The CDR3 totals 13 residues. Germline-derived CDR1 and CDR2 are MDHEN and SYDVKM. Trimming cost V 7 bases and J 4 bases, with 13 bases left between them. The CDR3, as DNA: TGTGCCAGCATCCAGACAGGCGGCTATGGCTACACCTTC. It translates to CASIQTGGYGYTF.

This clone was detected only a few times. The gene calls are TRBV5-1 and TRBJ2-7; perhaps TRBD2 as D (5 bases). The germline CDR1 and CDR2 sequences are SGHRS and YFSETQ. The V end lost 0 bases, the J end lost 6 bases, and 13 bases lay between the germline ends. The CDR3 spans 14 residues. The CDR3 DNA follows: TGCGCCAGCAGCTTGGCCTTTGGCGGGTCCGAGCAGTACTTC. Its protein is CASSLAFGGSEQYF.

This clone was seen a single time. The V call is TRBV25-1, the J call TRBJ1-2; 9 bases line up with TRBD1. The CDR3 is 16 residues long. V shed 4 bases, J shed 9 bases, and the junction held 15 bases outside the gene matches. Per germline, CDR1 MGHDK and CDR2 SYGVNS. In DNA, the CDR3 is TGTGCCAGCAGTGCCCTCCGCGGGACAGGGATAGGCAGCTACACCTTC. Protein sequence: CASSALRGTGIGSYTF.

This chain joins TRBV25-1 and TRBJ2-5; 16 nucleotides match TRBD2. The CDR3 length is 16 residues. V shed 8 bases, J shed 5 bases, and the junction held 8 bases outside the gene matches. Per germline, CDR1 MGHDK and CDR2 SYGVNS. DNA for the CDR3: TGTGCCAGCGCACCGGGACTAGCGGGGGGGAGGGAGACCCAGTACTTC. Translating gives CASAPGLAGGRETQYF.

The V gene is TRBV7-8, the J gene TRBJ2-7; weak D call: TRBD1 (5 bases). The length of the CDR3 is 12 residues. V lost 6 bases and J 4 bases, leaving 10 bases between the germline ends. Germline V gene data show CDR1 as SGHVS and CDR2 as FQNEAQ. CDR3 protein: CASSRTRYEQYF. In DNA form, the CDR3 reads TGTGCCAGCAGTCGGACACGGTACGAGCAGTACTTC.